This TCR beta chain was found in a study of shared clonotypes between healthy human individuals. Study findings and constraints: All-four-donor shared clonotypes had higher generation probabilities than non-shared clonotypes did. Richness estimates generally favored naive over memory subsets.

Per the study methods: For the immunoSEQ data, sequences were junction-only without quality scores, so filtering differed. TCRdb keeps only in-frame clones here, not all; method: immunoSEQ multiplex PCR. From that table come the V and J calls and clone size; the DNA was used to work out D and trimming. The sample holds around 1,100,000 clones; 60% to 85% are singletons and the top ten take roughly 0.82%. Points on this clone: Its antigen is unknown.

CDR1 MNHNS and CDR2 SASEGT come from the germline V gene. The CDR3 runs to 15 residues. The ends were cut back, 2 bases at V and 0 bases at J, with 8 bases in the middle. Sequencing was done on a sample of memory CD4+ T cells from PBMCs. Subset reported: CD45RA-negative fraction. The rearrangement uses TRBV6-1 and TRBJ1-3; D unresolved. The TCR comes from a man aged 18 to 30 in good health. Some clones in this sample may be carry-over from other donors' samples. Written as DNA, the CDR3 is TGTGCCAGCAGTGAACGGGAAGCCTCTGGAAACACCATATATTTT. Its translation: CASSEREASGNTIYF.